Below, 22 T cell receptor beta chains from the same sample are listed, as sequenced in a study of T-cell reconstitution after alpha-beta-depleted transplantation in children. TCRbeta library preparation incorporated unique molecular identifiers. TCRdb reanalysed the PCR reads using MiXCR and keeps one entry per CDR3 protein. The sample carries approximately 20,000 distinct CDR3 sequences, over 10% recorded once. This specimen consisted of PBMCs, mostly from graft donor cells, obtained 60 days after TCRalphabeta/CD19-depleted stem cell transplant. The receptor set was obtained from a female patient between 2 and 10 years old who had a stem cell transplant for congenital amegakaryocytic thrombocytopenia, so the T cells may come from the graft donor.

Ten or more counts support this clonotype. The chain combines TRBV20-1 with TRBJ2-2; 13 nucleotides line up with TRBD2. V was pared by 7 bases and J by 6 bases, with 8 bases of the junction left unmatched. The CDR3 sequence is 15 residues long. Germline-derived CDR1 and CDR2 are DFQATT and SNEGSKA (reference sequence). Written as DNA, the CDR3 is TGCAGTGTGCGGACTAGCGGGAGAGGGGCCGGGGAGCTGTTTTTT. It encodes CSVRTSGRGAGELFF.

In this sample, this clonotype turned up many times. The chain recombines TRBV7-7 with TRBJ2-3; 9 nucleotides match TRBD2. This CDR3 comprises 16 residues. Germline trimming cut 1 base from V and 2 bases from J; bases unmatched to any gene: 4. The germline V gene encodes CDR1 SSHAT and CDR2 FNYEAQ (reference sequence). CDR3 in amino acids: CASSLGGLAFTDTQYF. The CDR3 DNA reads TGTGCCAGCAGCTTAGGGGGACTAGCCTTCACAGATACGCAGTATTTT.

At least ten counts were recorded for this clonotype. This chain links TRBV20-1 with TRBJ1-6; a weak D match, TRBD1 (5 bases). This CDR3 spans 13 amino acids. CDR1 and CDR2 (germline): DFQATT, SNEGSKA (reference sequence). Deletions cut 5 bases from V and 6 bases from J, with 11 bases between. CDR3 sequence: CSASRGPNSPLHF. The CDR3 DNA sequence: TGCAGTGCTTCTCGGGGCCCTAATTCACCCCTCCACTTT.

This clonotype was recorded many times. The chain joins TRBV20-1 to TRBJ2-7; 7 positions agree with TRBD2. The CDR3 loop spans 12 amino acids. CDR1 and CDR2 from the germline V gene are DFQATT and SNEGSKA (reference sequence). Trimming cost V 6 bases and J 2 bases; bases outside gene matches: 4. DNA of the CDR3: TGCAGTGCAGACGGGGGGACCTACGAGCAGTACTTC. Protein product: CSADGGTYEQYF.

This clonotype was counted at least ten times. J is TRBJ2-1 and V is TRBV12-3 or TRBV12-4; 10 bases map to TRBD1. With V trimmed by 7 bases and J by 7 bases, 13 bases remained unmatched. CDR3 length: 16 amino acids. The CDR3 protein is CASTLPFGQGGNEQFF. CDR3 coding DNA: TGTGCCAGCACCCTACCCTTCGGACAGGGGGGTAATGAGCAGTTCTTC.

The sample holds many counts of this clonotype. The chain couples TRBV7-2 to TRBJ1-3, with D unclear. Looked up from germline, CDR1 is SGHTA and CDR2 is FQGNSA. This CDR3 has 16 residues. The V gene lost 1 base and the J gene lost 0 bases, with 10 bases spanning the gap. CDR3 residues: CASSLVGLGSGNTIYF. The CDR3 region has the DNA TGTGCCAGCAGCTTAGTAGGGCTCGGCTCTGGAAACACCATATATTTT. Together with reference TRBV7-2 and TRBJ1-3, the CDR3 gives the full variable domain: GAGVSQSPSNKVTEKGKDVELRCDPISGHTALYWYRQSLGQGLEFLIYFQGNSAPDKSGLPSDRFSAERTGGSVSTLTIQRTQQEDSAVYLCASSLVGLGSGNTIYFGEGSWLTVV.

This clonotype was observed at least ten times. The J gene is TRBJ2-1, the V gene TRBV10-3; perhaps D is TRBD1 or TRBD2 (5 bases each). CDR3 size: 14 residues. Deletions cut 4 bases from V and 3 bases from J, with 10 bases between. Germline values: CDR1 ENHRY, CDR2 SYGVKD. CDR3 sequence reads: CAISGLRGYNEQFF. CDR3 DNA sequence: TGTGCCATCAGTGGACTGAGGGGCTACAATGAGCAGTTCTTC.

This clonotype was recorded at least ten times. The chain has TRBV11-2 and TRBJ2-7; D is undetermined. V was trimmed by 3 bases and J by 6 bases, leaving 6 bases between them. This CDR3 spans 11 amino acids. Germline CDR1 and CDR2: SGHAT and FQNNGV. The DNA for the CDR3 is TGTGCCAGCAGCTTGGCCTCCGAGCAGTACTTC. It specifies CASSLASEQYF.

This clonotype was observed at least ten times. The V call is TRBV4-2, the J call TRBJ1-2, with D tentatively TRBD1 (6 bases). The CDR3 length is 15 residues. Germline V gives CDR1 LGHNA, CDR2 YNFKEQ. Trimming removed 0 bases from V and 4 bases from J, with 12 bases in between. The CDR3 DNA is TGTGCCAGCAGCCAAGATCGAGGCAGGGGCTATGGCTACACCTTC. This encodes CASSQDRGRGYGYTF.

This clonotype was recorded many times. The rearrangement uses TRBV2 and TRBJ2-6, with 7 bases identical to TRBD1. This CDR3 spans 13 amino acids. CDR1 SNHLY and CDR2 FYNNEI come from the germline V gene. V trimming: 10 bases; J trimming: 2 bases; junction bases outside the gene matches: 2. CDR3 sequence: CATTGAGANVLTF. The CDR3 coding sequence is TGTGCCACCACAGGGGCTGGGGCCAACGTCCTGACTTTC. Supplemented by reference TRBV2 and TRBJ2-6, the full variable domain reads EPEVTQTPSHQVTQMGQEVILRCVPISNHLYFYWYRQILGQKVEFLVSFYNNEISEKSEIFDDQFSVERPDGSNFTLKIRSTKLEDSAMYFCATTGAGANVLTFGAGSRLTVL.

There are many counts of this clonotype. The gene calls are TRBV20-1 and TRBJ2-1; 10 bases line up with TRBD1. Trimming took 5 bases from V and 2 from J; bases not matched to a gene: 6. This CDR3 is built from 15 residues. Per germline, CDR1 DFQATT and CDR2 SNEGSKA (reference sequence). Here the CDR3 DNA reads TGCAGTGCTTCGCCCGGGACAGGGGCCTACAATGAGCAGTTCTTC. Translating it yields CSASPGTGAYNEQFF.

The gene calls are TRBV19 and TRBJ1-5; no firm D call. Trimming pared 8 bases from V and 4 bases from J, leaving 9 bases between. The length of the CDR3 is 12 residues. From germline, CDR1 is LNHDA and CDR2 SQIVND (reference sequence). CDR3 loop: CASAPRNQPQHF. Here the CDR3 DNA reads TGTGCCAGTGCCCCCAGGAATCAGCCCCAGCATTTT.

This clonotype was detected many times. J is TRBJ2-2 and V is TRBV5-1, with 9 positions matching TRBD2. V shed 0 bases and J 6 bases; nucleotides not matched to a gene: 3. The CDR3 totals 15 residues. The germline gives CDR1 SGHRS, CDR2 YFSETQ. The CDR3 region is CASSLGGRAPGELFF. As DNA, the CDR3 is TGCGCCAGCAGCTTGGGCGGGAGGGCCCCCGGGGAGCTGTTTTTT.

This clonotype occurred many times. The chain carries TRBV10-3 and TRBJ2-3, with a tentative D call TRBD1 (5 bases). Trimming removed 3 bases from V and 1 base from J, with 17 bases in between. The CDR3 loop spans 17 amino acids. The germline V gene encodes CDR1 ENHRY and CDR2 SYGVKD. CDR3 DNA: TGTGCCATCAGTGATCCTCTTAGGGGATCCGGCACAGATACGCAGTATTTT. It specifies CAISDPLRGSGTDTQYF.

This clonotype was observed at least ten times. The CDR3 region has the DNA TGTGCCACCAGCAGGAGGGGAGGCGCGAAGAACACTGAAGCTTTCTTT. Amino acid sequence: CATSRRGGAKNTEAFF. The chain recombines TRBV15 with TRBJ1-1, with TRBD1 as a possible D gene (5 bases). The CDR3 spans 16 residues. Germline V gene sequence: CDR1 LNHNV, CDR2 YYDKDF (reference sequence). V was shortened by 3 bases and J by 1 base, with 15 bases between the two germline ends.

In nucleotides, the CDR3 is TGTGCCAGCAGCTCACGAAGGGCTGGAGGCGACGAGCAGTACTTC. Amino acids: CASSSRRAGGDEQYF. The chain recombines TRBV6-2 or TRBV6-3 with TRBJ2-7, with TRBD2 as a possible D gene (5 bases). There are 15 residues in the CDR3. The V end was cut by 6 bases, the J end by 5 bases, with 20 bases between. Germline V gene data show CDR1 as MNHEY and CDR2 as SVGEGT.

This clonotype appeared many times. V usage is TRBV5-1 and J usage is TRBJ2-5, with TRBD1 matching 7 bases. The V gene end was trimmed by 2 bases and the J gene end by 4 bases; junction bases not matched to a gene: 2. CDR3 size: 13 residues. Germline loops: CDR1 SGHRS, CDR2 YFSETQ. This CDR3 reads CASSLGGAETQYF. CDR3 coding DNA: TGCGCCAGCAGCTTAGGGGGCGCAGAGACCCAGTACTTC.

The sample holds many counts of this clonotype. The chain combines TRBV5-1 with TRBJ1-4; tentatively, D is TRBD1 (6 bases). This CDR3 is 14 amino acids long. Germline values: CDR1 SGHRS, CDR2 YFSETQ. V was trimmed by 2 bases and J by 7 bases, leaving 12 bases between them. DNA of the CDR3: TGCGCCAGCAGCTTTTGGGGGCTTAGTGAAAAACTGTTTTTT. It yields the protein CASSFWGLSEKLFF.

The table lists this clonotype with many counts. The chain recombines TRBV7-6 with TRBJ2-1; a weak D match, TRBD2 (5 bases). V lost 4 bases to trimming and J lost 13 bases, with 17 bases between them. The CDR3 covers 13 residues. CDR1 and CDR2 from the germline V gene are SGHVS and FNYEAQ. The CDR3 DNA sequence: TGTGCCAGCAGCTCCCGTAGCGTCTCACTCCAGTTCTTC. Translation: CASSSRSVSLQFF.

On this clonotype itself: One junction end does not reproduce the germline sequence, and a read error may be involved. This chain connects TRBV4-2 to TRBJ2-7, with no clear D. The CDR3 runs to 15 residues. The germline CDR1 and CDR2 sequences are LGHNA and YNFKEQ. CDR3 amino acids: CAISPGLESSYEQYF. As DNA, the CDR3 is TGTGCCATCAGCCCCGGGCTGGAGAGCTCCTACGAGCAGTACTTC.

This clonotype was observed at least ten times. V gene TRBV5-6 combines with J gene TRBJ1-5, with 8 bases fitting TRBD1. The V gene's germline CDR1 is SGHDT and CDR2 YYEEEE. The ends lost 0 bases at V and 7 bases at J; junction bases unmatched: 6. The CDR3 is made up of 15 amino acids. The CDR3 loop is CASSLGTGLVQPQHF. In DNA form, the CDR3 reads TGTGCCAGCAGCTTGGGGACAGGGTTAGTGCAGCCCCAGCATTTT.

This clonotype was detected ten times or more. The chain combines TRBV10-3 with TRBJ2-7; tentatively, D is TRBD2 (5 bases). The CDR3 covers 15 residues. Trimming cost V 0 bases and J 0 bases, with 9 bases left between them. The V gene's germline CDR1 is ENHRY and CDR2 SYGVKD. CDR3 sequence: CAISESGRSSYEQYF. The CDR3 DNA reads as TGTGCCATCAGTGAGTCTGGGAGAAGCTCCTACGAGCAGTACTTC.